Each of the 6 T cell receptor beta chains below was sequenced from the same sample in a study of OX40 agonist ivuxolimab in advanced cancers. Assay: immunoSEQ multiplex PCR; the TCRdb copy retains only in-frame clones and omits some. Altogether tens of thousands of clones are present, around 80% being singletons, with the ten largest covering over 3%. The sample here was CD4+ or CD8+ T cells sorted from blood, taken in a trial of the OX40 agonist ivuxolimab. These receptors were obtained from an adult with an advanced solid tumor such as melanoma, head and neck, liver or kidney cancer.

The sample holds a few counts of this clone. The chain combines TRBV27 with TRBJ2-3; 8 bases match TRBD2. CDR3 length: 16 residues. Trimming at V came to 7 bases and at J to 1 base, leaving 10 bases not matched to a gene. The germline V gene encodes CDR1 MNHEY and CDR2 SMNVEV (reference sequence). The CDR3 is CASTNRLASRTDTQYF. CDR3 sequence (DNA): TGTGCCAGCACTAATCGACTAGCGAGTCGCACAGATACGCAGTATTTT.

V gene TRBV5-1 combines with J gene TRBJ2-1; D is unclear. The CDR3 runs to 13 residues. V was pared by 2 bases and J by 5 bases, with 8 bases between. Germline CDR1 SGHRS, CDR2 YFSETQ. The CDR3 coding sequence is TGCGCCAGCAGCTTCATTCCCGACAATGAGCAGTTCTTC. Protein: CASSFIPDNEQFF.

This clone was picked up a small number of times. The J gene is TRBJ1-2, the V gene TRBV2; TRBD1 agrees at 7 bases. The trim removed 8 bases at V and 8 bases at J, leaving 11 bases unmatched. CDR3 size: 13 residues. Germline V gene sequence: CDR1 SNHLY, CDR2 FYNNEI. The CDR3 spells CASFGSRTGGYTF. The CDR3 DNA is TGTGCCAGCTTTGGTAGTCGGACAGGAGGCTACACCTTC.

The chain links TRBV6-1 to TRBJ1-6; D not certain. CDR3 length: 15 amino acids. Germline CDR1 MNHNS, CDR2 SASEGT. V dropped 5 bases and J dropped 4 bases, with 12 bases sitting between them. CDR3 residues: CASSIGRDYNSPLHF. In nucleotides, the CDR3 is TGTGCCAGCAGTATTGGACGTGATTATAATTCACCCCTCCACTTT.

DNA of the CDR3: TGTGCCAGTAGGCGCGACCTAACAGATACGCAGTATTTT. Protein: CASRRDLTDTQYF. V is TRBV19 and J is TRBJ2-3; D uncertain. CDR1 LNHDA and CDR2 SQIVND come from the germline V gene (reference sequence). The CDR3 length is 13 residues. Trimming removed 6 bases from V and 3 bases from J, with 10 bases in between.

The J gene is TRBJ2-4, the V gene TRBV5-5, with TRBD1 matching 9 bases. The CDR3 loop spans 15 amino acids. Losses at the gene ends were 4 bases for V and 3 bases for J; bases not matched to a gene: 5. Germline V gives CDR1 SGHKS, CDR2 YYEKEE (reference sequence). CDR3 nucleotide sequence: TGTGCCAGCAGCGCCTTGACAGGGGGCAAAAACATTCAGTACTTC. Translated: CASSALTGGKNIQYF.